This is a list of T cell receptor beta chains from one sample in a study of blood T cell repertoires in COVID-19. Assay: immunoSEQ multiplex PCR; the TCRdb copy retains only in-frame clones and omits some. This repertoire shows 100,000 to 130,000 clones, around 90% found once; its top ten account for roughly 1.2%. Specimen: peripheral blood. The receptors stem from a woman aged 30 to 39 with acute or convalescent COVID-19. Both conserved end residues are part of each CDR3. Each record gives: J gene, D gene, clone size, V gene, CDR3 protein, CDR3 DNA. D genes are given only for firm matches. Clone size is given for some rows only: seen once, a few or many times, or a class if the clone is expanded.

TRBJ1-1 NA once TRBV11-3 CASSLGRNNEAFF TGTGCCAGCAGCTTAGGCAGAAATAACGAAGCTTTCTTT
TRBJ2-2 NA NA TRBV25-1 CASSVDTNTGELFF TGTGCCAGCAGTGTCGACACAAACACCGGGGAGCTGTTTTTT
TRBJ2-1 TRBD2 few TRBV4-2 CASNTPGLAEAGEQFF TGTGCCAGCAACACACCGGGACTAGCTGAAGCAGGTGAGCAGTTCTTC
TRBJ2-5 TRBD2 once TRBV10-3 CAISGLAGDSEETQYF TGTGCCATCAGTGGACTAGCGGGAGACAGTGAAGAGACCCAGTACTTC
TRBJ2-3 TRBD1 NA TRBV5-4 CASSPRTGGTDTQYF TGTGCCAGCAGCCCCCGGACAGGGGGGACAGATACGCAGTATTTT
TRBJ1-1 TRBD1 NA TRBV11-3 CASNRGHGTEAFF TGTGCCAGCAACAGGGGCCATGGCACTGAAGCTTTCTTT
TRBJ1-5 NA NA TRBV28 CASSSSFRVSDQPQHF TGTGCCAGCAGTTCATCCTTCAGGGTTTCCGATCAGCCCCAGCATTTT
TRBJ2-2 TRBD2 few TRBV7-2 CASSPLAGYYTGELFF TGTGCCAGCAGCCCTTTAGCGGGGTATTACACCGGGGAGCTGTTTTTT
TRBJ2-5 NA NA TRBV6-5 CASIETETQYF TGTGCCAGCATAGAAACGGAGACCCAGTACTTC
TRBJ2-5 TRBD2 NA TRBV11-3 CASSFSGAETQYF TGTGCCAGCAGCTTTAGCGGGGCGGAGACCCAGTACTTC
TRBJ1-3 NA NA TRBV18 CASSPRETSGNTIYF TGTGCCAGCTCACCACGGGAGACGTCGGGAAACACCATATATTTT
TRBJ1-1 TRBD1 NA TRBV19 CASSIQGVTTNTEAFF TGTGCCAGTAGTATACAGGGGGTGACTACGAACACTGAAGCTTTCTTT
TRBJ1-2 NA once TRBV12-3/TRBV12-4 CASTPPGRGGYTF TGTGCCAGCACACCTCCGGGGAGAGGGGGCTACACCTTC
TRBJ2-3 TRBD2 NA TRBV7-2 CASSLALLAGGTDTQYF TGTGCCAGCAGCTTAGCGTTACTAGCGGGGGGCACAGATACGCAGTATTTT
TRBJ2-7 TRBD1 NA TRBV27 CASSTTGGAPYEQYF TGTGCCAGCAGTACAACAGGGGGCGCCCCCTACGAGCAGTACTTC
TRBJ2-2 NA once TRBV9 CASSSGGTANTGELFF TGTGCCAGCAGCTCAGGAGGGACGGCGAACACCGGGGAGCTGTTTTTT
TRBJ1-2 TRBD1 NA TRBV28 CASSLQGGSIGYTF TGTGCCAGCAGTCTACAGGGGGGGTCAATAGGCTACACCTTC
TRBJ1-1 TRBD1 NA TRBV6-4 CASSDSWDRGMMWNTEAFF TGTGCCAGCAGTGACTCGTGGGACAGGGGAATGATGTGGAACACTGAAGCTTTCTTT
TRBJ2-7 TRBD1 NA TRBV18 CASSPGTGGVYEQYF TGTGCCAGCTCACCAGGGACAGGGGGCGTGTACGAGCAGTACTTC
TRBJ1-2 NA NA TRBV18 CASSPLTGTIDGYGYTF TGTGCCAGCTCACCTCTGACTGGGACAATAGATGGATATGGCTACACCTTC
TRBJ2-5 TRBD2 NA TRBV6-1 CASSGPGTSGDSEETQYF TGTGCCAGCAGTGGGCCGGGGACTAGCGGGGATTCGGAAGAGACCCAGTACTTC
TRBJ1-1 NA NA TRBV4-3 CASSRQLMNTEAFF TGCGCCAGCAGCCGACAGCTAATGAACACTGAAGCTTTCTTT
TRBJ2-1 NA NA TRBV27 CASSLLATINNEQFF TGTGCCAGCAGTTTACTAGCGACGATTAACAATGAGCAGTTCTTC
TRBJ2-1 TRBD2 NA TRBV4-3 CASSQSSGGSSNEQFF TGCGCCAGCAGCCAGTCTAGCGGGGGGTCATCGAATGAGCAGTTCTTC
TRBJ2-1 TRBD2 NA TRBV7-2 CASSPGTSFRHEQFF TGTGCCAGCAGCCCGGGGACTAGCTTTCGGCATGAGCAGTTCTTC
TRBJ2-2 NA NA TRBV18 CASSPTERPATGELFF TGTGCCAGCTCACCGACGGAGCGTCCCGCGACCGGGGAGCTGTTTTTT
TRBJ2-5 TRBD1 NA TRBV19 CASSMGTGGFPEETQYF TGTGCCAGTAGTATGGGGACAGGGGGCTTCCCGGAAGAGACCCAGTACTTC
TRBJ1-2 NA NA TRBV10-3 CAISVLPSHGYTF TGTGCCATCAGTGTTCTCCCCTCTCATGGCTACACCTTC
TRBJ1-3 NA NA TRBV7-8 CASSLRRTGRNTIYF TGTGCCAGCAGCTTACGGAGAACAGGGAGAAACACCATATATTTT
TRBJ1-1 NA NA TRBV24-1 CATSDDRGTEAFF TGTGCCACCAGTGATGATCGGGGCACTGAAGCTTTCTTT
TRBJ2-1 TRBD1 once TRBV2 CASSAVRQGATEQFF TGTGCCAGCAGTGCCGTCCGACAGGGGGCGACTGAGCAGTTCTTC
TRBJ2-3 TRBD2 NA TRBV30 CAWSDLWREYTDTQYF TGTGCCTGGAGTGACCTCTGGCGGGAGTACACAGATACGCAGTATTTT
TRBJ1-5 TRBD1 NA TRBV10-2 CASKDRDQPQHF TGCGCCAGCAAGGACAGGGACCAGCCCCAGCATTTT
TRBJ1-5 TRBD1 few TRBV27 CASSLSGQGVLGYQPQHF TGTGCCAGCAGTTTGTCAGGACAGGGTGTGTTGGGTTATCAGCCCCAGCATTTT
TRBJ1-1 NA NA TRBV14 CASGRVNTEAFF TGTGCCAGCGGTCGGGTGAACACTGAAGCTTTCTTT
TRBJ2-7 TRBD2 NA TRBV4-2 CASSQESRGAYEQYF TGTGCCAGCAGCCAAGAGAGTCGGGGGGCCTACGAGCAGTACTTC
TRBJ2-1 TRBD2 NA TRBV7-2 CASSLVVAGGYNEQFF TGTGCCAGCAGCTTAGTGGTGGCGGGGGGATACAATGAGCAGTTCTTC
TRBJ1-1 TRBD1 once TRBV11-2 CASSLGRQGNTEAFF TGTGCCAGCAGCTTAGGGAGACAGGGGAACACTGAAGCTTTCTTT
TRBJ2-7 TRBD1 NA TRBV7-9 CASSRGQYYEQYF TGTGCCAGCAGCCGGGGACAGTACTACGAGCAGTACTTC
TRBJ2-2 TRBD1 NA TRBV19 CASGTGGSNTGELFF TGTGCCAGTGGTACAGGGGGCTCTAACACCGGGGAGCTGTTTTTT
TRBJ1-3 NA NA TRBV7-9 CASSLVFQGQGGNTIYF TGTGCCAGCAGCTTAGTGTTCCAGGGGCAGGGTGGAAACACCATATATTTT
TRBJ1-1 NA NA TRBV12-3/TRBV12-4 CASSFGTEAFF TGTGCCAGCAGTTTCGGGACTGAAGCTTTCTTT
TRBJ1-5 NA NA TRBV30 CAWSVRDLGNQPQHF TGTGCCTGGAGTGTAAGAGATTTGGGCAATCAGCCCCAGCATTTT
TRBJ2-1 TRBD2 NA TRBV18 CASSPGDLGLAVYNEQFF TGTGCCAGCTCACCGGGCGACTTGGGACTAGCGGTCTACAATGAGCAGTTCTTC
TRBJ2-3 TRBD1 few TRBV7-9 CASSPRQGASTDTQYF TGTGCCAGCAGCCCCCGACAGGGGGCAAGCACAGATACGCAGTATTTT
TRBJ2-7 NA NA TRBV20-1 CSAPRREQYF TGCAGTGCCCCGAGGCGCGAGCAGTACTTC
TRBJ2-7 TRBD2 NA TRBV7-8 CASSSKYPGLAGSRSYEQYF TGTGCCAGCAGCTCAAAATATCCGGGACTAGCGGGGAGTAGGTCCTACGAGCAGTACTTC
TRBJ1-6 TRBD1 NA TRBV6-5 CASTRDRDSPLHF TGTGCCAGCACCAGGGACAGAGATTCACCCCTCCACTTT
TRBJ2-2 TRBD2 few TRBV9 CASSHGLADPNTGELFF TGTGCCAGCAGCCATGGACTAGCGGACCCGAACACCGGGGAGCTGTTTTTT
TRBJ2-7 NA NA TRBV25-1 CASSESPQGYEQYF TGTGCCAGCAGTGAATCGCCACAGGGCTACGAGCAGTACTTC
TRBJ1-6 TRBD1 NA TRBV7-8 CASRLGQNNSPLHF TGTGCCAGCAGATTGGGACAGAATAATTCACCCCTCCACTTT
TRBJ2-7 NA NA TRBV19 CASSTPRQGGEQYF TGTGCCAGTAGTACCCCGAGACAGGGAGGCGAGCAGTACTTC
TRBJ2-3 TRBD1 once TRBV7-2 CASSRTGPDTQYF TGTGCCAGCAGCCGGACAGGGCCAGATACGCAGTATTTT
TRBJ1-2 TRBD1 once TRBV6-5 CASSYSGQGRYGYTF TGTGCCAGCAGTTACTCAGGACAGGGGCGCTATGGCTACACCTTC
TRBJ2-2 NA NA TRBV12-3/TRBV12-4 CASSPGWTGELFF TGTGCCAGCAGTCCCGGTTGGACCGGGGAGCTGTTTTTT